The source of this TCR beta chain is a study of blood T cell repertoires in COVID-19. Study-wide context: The origin of the acute and convalescent COVID-19 samples was the United States, Italy and Spain. The cDNA or gDNA used as material had been derived from T cells, B-cell-depleted T cells, or PBMCs.

Trimming cost V 8 bases and J 0 bases; bases outside gene matches: 7. The CDR3 totals 15 residues. The V gene's germline CDR1 is GTSNPN and CDR2 SVGIG (reference sequence). Original processing methods: Amplified reference gene primers provided the basis for estimating nucleated cell counts. Data came from immunoSEQ multiplex PCR; TCRdb stores just in-frame clones and leaves some out. That table is the source of V, J and clone size, and D and trimming were worked out from the DNA. The table has 100,000 to 150,000 clones, 70% to 90% seen once. This clone showed up just once. The V and J genes are TRBV30 and TRBJ2-2; 9 bases align to TRBD2. The receptor's source is a woman aged 55-69 years with acute or convalescent COVID-19. The specimen sequenced was peripheral blood. CDR3 in DNA: TGTGCCAGGCGGGGGGGCACGGCGAACACCGGGGAGCTGTTTTTT. It specifies CARRGGTANTGELFF.